This T cell receptor beta chain is from a study of T cell responses to AZD1222 COVID-19 vaccine. The germline CDR1 and CDR2 sequences are SGDLS and YYNGEE. Trimming cost V 4 bases and J 7 bases, with 12 bases left between them. There are 13 residues in the CDR3. Remarks on this clone: Its antigen is unidentified.

Data came from immunoSEQ multiplex PCR; TCRdb stores just in-frame clones and leaves some out. The sample holds over 150,000 clones, approximately 92% seen once. Findings and limits, study-wide: Sampling captured repertoires only after the peak T cell response. The CD4 TCRs associated with vaccination extended across spike and predominated at 160-218 and 743-854. Only a handful of AZD1222 recipients, several in all, had baseline seropositivity.

The clonotype originates from an adult who received the MenACWY meningococcal vaccine as a control. The input for sequencing was peripheral blood, taken 28 days after the second dose of the MenACWY control vaccine. This sequence joins TRBV9 and TRBJ1-3, with D maybe TRBD1 (5 bases). CDR3 nucleotide sequence: TGTGCCAGCAGCCTCAGTGGGGGTAACACCATATATTTT. Translating gives CASSLSGGNTIYF.